This T cell receptor (beta chain) was identified in a study of Ad26.COV2.S vaccination and SARS-CoV-2 variants. At the level of the study: Enrollment placed the donor in the COV1001 Ad26.COV2.S trial arm. Study-level points and caveats: Recipients given vaccine exceeded placebo recipients in spike-specific TCR breadth. Responses of spike-specific T cells (both CD8+ and CD4+) reportedly showed substantial breadth after vaccination.

Looked up from germline, CDR1 is MNHEY and CDR2 is SMNVEV (reference sequence). The V end lost 5 bases, the J end lost 0 bases, and 17 bases lay between the germline ends. The CDR3 is made up of 17 amino acids. Treatment described: some 20 received Ad26.COV2.S at low or high dose, single or two shots; 5 received placebo; per-sample allocation not given. Repertoires come from day 63 after the first vaccine or placebo injection. SARS-CoV-2 spike from the Wuhan strain was encoded by the vaccine, an Ad26 vector. With respect to this clone: The antigen remains undetermined.

Measured with immunoSEQ multiplex PCR; TCRdb has only the in-frame clones, and not every one. The table records 400,000 to 500,000 clones, over 75% of them present only once. The source of this sequence is a person between 18 and 60 years old who received the Ad26.COV2.S COVID-19 vaccine or a placebo. This sequence joins TRBV27 and TRBJ1-5; maybe TRBD1 (5 bases). The material was peripheral blood, obtained in a trial of Ad26.COV2.S vaccine versus placebo. Written as DNA, the CDR3 is TGTGCCAGCAGTCTCTACGGGACGGCTGATAGCAATCAGCCCCAGCATTTT. Translation gives CASSLYGTADSNQPQHF.